This TCR beta chain was observed in a study of CD8+CD57+ T cells in acquired aplastic anemia. Investigators profiled TCR beta VDJ and CDR3 from genomic DNA template. TCRdb called the reads again in MiXCR, with one record for every CDR3 protein. The repertoire holds about 160,000 distinct CDR3 sequences, with over 70% as singletons. Patients picked for sequencing had shown CD8+CD57+ cell expansion detected by flow cytometry. This CDR3 contains 14 residues. Germline CDR1 reads SGDLS; CDR2 reads YYNGEE. The V gene lost 3 bases and the J gene lost 2 bases, with 12 bases spanning the gap. In this sample, this clonotype turned up once.

Material for sequencing was sorted CD4+, CD8+, or CD8+CD57+ T cells (not recorded which) from PBMCs. This clonotype was sampled from a human donor with aplastic anemia. The chain carries TRBV9 and TRBJ2-7, with D possibly being TRBD1 (6 bases). In DNA form, the CDR3 reads TGTGCCAGCAGCGACCGGGACAACGCCTACGAGCAGTACTTC. Its translation is CASSDRDNAYEQYF.